Detailed here is one T cell receptor (beta chain). Its antigen is not known. Per the germline V gene, CDR1 is SGHNT and CDR2 is YYREEE (reference sequence). The CDR3 extends over 16 amino acids. Trimming pared 3 bases from V and 2 bases from J, leaving 16 bases between. Profiled with immunoSEQ multiplex PCR; TCRdb holds only in-frame clones, not every one. The table records about 130,000 clones, under 90% of them present only once. This sample is part of a study of T cell responses to AZD1222 COVID-19 vaccine. Study-wide background: Pooled samples include second doses given at about 4 or 12 weeks.

Study findings and constraints: Donors were chiefly white British, with a greater number of females, and clonal diversity was perhaps underestimated. Samples come after the peak T cell response, not at day 14.

This TCR was sampled from an adult in good health. The chain links TRBV5-4 to TRBJ2-3; either TRBD1 or TRBD2 may supply D (5 bases each). The source was peripheral blood, collected on day 0 of AZD1222 vaccination. CDR3 DNA sequence: TGTGCCAGCAGCTACCCGGGACGGAAATACACAGATACGCAGTATTTT. It is translated as CASSYPGRKYTDTQYF.